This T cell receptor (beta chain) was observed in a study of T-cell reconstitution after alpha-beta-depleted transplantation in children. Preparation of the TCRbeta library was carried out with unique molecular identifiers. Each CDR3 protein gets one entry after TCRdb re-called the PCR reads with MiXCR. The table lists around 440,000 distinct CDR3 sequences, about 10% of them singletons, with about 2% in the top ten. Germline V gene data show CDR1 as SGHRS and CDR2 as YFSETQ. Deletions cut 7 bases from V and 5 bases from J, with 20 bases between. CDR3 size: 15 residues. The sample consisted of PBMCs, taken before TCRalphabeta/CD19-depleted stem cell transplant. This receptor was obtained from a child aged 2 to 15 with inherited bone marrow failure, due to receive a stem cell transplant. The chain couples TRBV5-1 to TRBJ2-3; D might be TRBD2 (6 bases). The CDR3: CASGQTGVGRDTQYF. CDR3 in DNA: TGCGCCAGCGGTCAGACGGGGGTTGGAAGAGATACGCAGTATTTT.